This paragraph covers one TCR beta chain sequence. The CDR3 has 14 amino acids. The data originate from a study of CXCR3-negative and CXCR3-positive naive CD8 T cells. 5' RACE that incorporated UMI labels was used to prepare the TRB cDNA libraries. TCRdb re-called the 5' RACE reads, yielding one record per CDR3 amino acid sequence without DNA. The table lists some 28,000 distinct CDR3 sequences, with roughly a tenth in the top ten. The V call is TRBV12-3 or TRBV12-4, the J call TRBJ1-1; TCRdb calls TRBD1, which cannot be checked without DNA. The sample comprised memory CD8+ T cells from blood. The receptor was isolated from a human donor in good health. Some clones in this sample may be carry-over from other donors' samples. Here the CDR3 reads CASSPGDGYTEAFF.